This T cell receptor (beta chain) was captured by sequencing in a study of neurological immune-mediated disorders. From 2 million PBMCs stored at -80 C, the unsorted libraries were generated. From the 5' RACE reads, TCRdb called clonotypes with MiXCR, one entry per CDR3 protein. The sample lists about 70,000 distinct CDR3 sequences; 3.2% were seen once. Germline lookup yields CDR1 MNHEY and CDR2 SVGAGI. The CDR3 is 15 amino acids. Trimming removed 1 base at V and 6 bases at J, with 15 bases between. The sample was PBMCs. This TCR was sampled from a woman in her forties or fifties with multiple sclerosis. The chain couples TRBV6-5 to TRBJ1-2; D perhaps matches TRBD1 (5 bases). CDR3 sequence reads: CASSYFGAWTNGYTF. DNA for the CDR3: TGTGCCAGCAGTTACTTCGGGGCCTGGACGAATGGCTACACCTTC.